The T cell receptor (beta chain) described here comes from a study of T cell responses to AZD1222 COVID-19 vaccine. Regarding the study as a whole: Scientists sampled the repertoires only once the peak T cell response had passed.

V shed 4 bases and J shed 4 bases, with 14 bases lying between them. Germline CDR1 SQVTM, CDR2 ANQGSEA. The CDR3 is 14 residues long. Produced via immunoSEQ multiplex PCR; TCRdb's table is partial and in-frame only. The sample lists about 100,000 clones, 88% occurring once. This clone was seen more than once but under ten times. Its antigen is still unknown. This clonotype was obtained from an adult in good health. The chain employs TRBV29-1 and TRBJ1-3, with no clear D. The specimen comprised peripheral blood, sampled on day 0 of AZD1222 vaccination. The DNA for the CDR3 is TGCAGCGTTGCCACCGGGCTCGGGGGAAACACCATATATTTT. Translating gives CSVATGLGGNTIYF. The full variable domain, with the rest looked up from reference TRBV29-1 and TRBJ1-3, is SAVISQKPSRDICQRGTSLTIQCQVDSQVTMMFWYRQQPGQSLTLIATANQGSEATYESGFVIDKFPISRPNLTFSTLTVSNMSPEDSSIYLCSVATGLGGNTIYFGEGSWLTVV.